The next 8 T cell receptor beta chains were all read from a single sample in a study of cytomegalovirus exposure and HLA in healthy donors. Using immunoSEQ multiplex PCR, the repertoire was profiled, and TCRdb retains in-frame clones only, with some absent. This repertoire shows about 64,000 clones, 95% found once; its top ten account for 5.5% to 7.5%. Sequencing was carried out using PBMCs. The receptors shown here come from a woman between 18 and 29 years old in good health and CMV-seropositive.

V and J are TRBV11-3 and TRBJ1-5; D not resolved. CDR3 size: 11 residues. The germline CDR1 and CDR2 sequences are SGHNT and YENEEA. V was shortened by 3 bases and J by 11 bases, with 8 bases between the two germline ends. The CDR3 reads CASSFESSQHF. The CDR3 DNA is TGTGCCAGCAGCTTCGAGTCGTCCCAGCATTTT.

This rearrangement joins TRBV7-6 to TRBJ2-7, with D maybe TRBD1 (6 bases). CDR3 length equals 12 residues. V was pared by 4 bases and J by 5 bases, with 9 bases between. Germline V gene lookup returns CDR1 SGHVS and CDR2 FNYEAQ. The CDR3 DNA reads TGTGCCAGCAGCTCGTACAGGGACGAGCAGTACTTC. Its protein product is CASSSYRDEQYF.

V and J are TRBV2 and TRBJ2-3, with D unresolved. Germline-derived CDR1 and CDR2 are SNHLY and FYNNEI. The CDR3 length is 14 residues. Trimming removed 2 bases at V and 0 bases at J, with 6 bases between. In DNA form, the CDR3 reads TGTGCCAGCAGTGAACAGACTAGCACAGATACGCAGTATTTT. This sequence encodes CASSEQTSTDTQYF.

The V and J genes are TRBV9 and TRBJ1-6, with 7 bases matching TRBD1. The ends lost 0 bases at V and 7 bases at J; junction bases unmatched: 4. The CDR3 spans 15 residues. Per the germline V gene, CDR1 is SGDLS and CDR2 is YYNGEE. CDR3 region: CASSVEDRVNSPLHF. The CDR3 DNA is TGTGCCAGCAGCGTAGAAGACAGGGTAAATTCACCCCTCCACTTT. The entire variable domain, with the rest obtained from reference TRBV9 and TRBJ1-6, is as follows: DSGVTQTPKHLITATGQRVTLRCSPRSGDLSVYWYQQSLDQGLQFLIQYYNGEERAKGNILERFSAQQFPDLHSELNLSSLELGDSALYFCASSVEDRVNSPLHFGNGTRLTVT.

The count of this clone is one. In DNA form, the CDR3 reads TGTGCCACGTGGGGAGGAGGGCGTTTTATGGCCCAGCATTTT. Its protein product is CATWGGGRFMAQHF. The V and J genes are TRBV19 and TRBJ1-5; no clear D gene. Germline CDR1 is LNHDA and CDR2 is SQIVND (reference sequence). Between the trimmed V and J ends, which lost 10 bases and 11 bases, there was a span of 24 bases. The CDR3 runs 14 residues.

This clone showed up just once. The chain combines TRBV6-6 with TRBJ1-3; a possible D gene is TRBD1 (6 bases). V dropped 5 bases and J dropped 1 base, with 12 bases sitting between them. The CDR3 totals 15 residues. Germline V lookup: CDR1 MNHNY, CDR2 SVGAGI (reference sequence). The CDR3 nucleotides read TGTGCCAGCAGTCAAATAGGGGGATCTGGAAACACCATATATTTT. It specifies CASSQIGGSGNTIYF.

This clone was seen a single time. The rearrangement links TRBV15 to TRBJ2-5; D might be TRBD1 or TRBD2, each matching 5 bases. Germline V gene lookup returns CDR1 LNHNV and CDR2 YYDKDF (reference sequence). The V and J ends lost 4 bases and 1 base respectively, with 13 bases between them. The CDR3 is 15 amino acids. The CDR3: CATSIEGLAQETQYF. The CDR3 DNA sequence: TGTGCCACCAGCATAGAGGGGCTGGCCCAAGAGACCCAGTACTTC. Variable domain in full (rest from reference TRBV15 and TRBJ2-5): DAMVIQNPRYQVTQFGKPVTLSCSQTLNHNVMYWYQQKSSQAPKLLFHYYDKDFNNEADTPDNFQSRRPNTSFCFLDIRSPGLGDTAMYLCATSIEGLAQETQYFGPGTRLLVL.

The gene calls are TRBV21-1 and TRBJ1-5; the D call of TRBD1 is as the table states it, not checked on the DNA. TRBV21-1 is assigned pseudogene status. The length of the CDR3 is 17 residues. The CDR3 region is CASSKEGVEDRGQPQHF. The CDR3 DNA follows: TGTGCCAGCAGCAAAGAGGGGGTGGAGGACAGGGGCCAGCCCCAGCATTTT.